The rows below give T cell receptor beta chains drawn from one sample of a study of PD-1 blockade in classical Hodgkin lymphoma. Sequencing was performed with immunoSEQ multiplex PCR; in TCRdb, only in-frame clones are kept and a portion is missing. Among roughly 8,300 clones listed, roughly 80% were seen once. Source: CD4+ T cells from blood, taken at baseline. The receptors were sampled from a human donor with classical Hodgkin lymphoma. CDR3s include the opening cysteine and the closing phenylalanine or tryptophan. The order of the fields is J gene, V gene, clone size, D gene, CDR3 protein, CDR3 DNA. D genes are given only for firm matches. Only some rows state a clone size, as once, few, many or a class for expanded clones.

j_gene: TRBJ2-2
v_gene: TRBV7-9
abundance: once
d_gene: NA
CDR3aa: CASSAGQGYTGELFF
CDR3nt: TGTGCCAGCAGCGCAGGACAAGGATACACCGGGGAGCTGTTTTTT

j_gene: TRBJ1-2
v_gene: TRBV5-4
abundance: NA
d_gene: TRBD1
CDR3aa: CASSTPRTGAHGYTF
CDR3nt: TGTGCCAGCAGCACCCCTCGGACAGGGGCTCATGGCTACACCTTC

j_gene: TRBJ1-5
v_gene: TRBV11-2
abundance: NA
d_gene: TRBD1
CDR3aa: CASSMDRGSNQPQHF
CDR3nt: TGTGCCAGCAGCATGGACAGGGGAAGCAATCAGCCCCAGCATTTT

j_gene: TRBJ2-3
v_gene: TRBV6-5
abundance: few
d_gene: NA
CDR3aa: CASSYSSRRGTQYF
CDR3nt: TGTGCCAGCAGTTACTCGAGCAGGCGGGGTACGCAGTATTTT

j_gene: TRBJ2-7
v_gene: TRBV11-2
abundance: medium-sized
d_gene: NA
CDR3aa: CASSIRDRAYEQYF
CDR3nt: TGTGCCAGCAGCATCCGGGACCGAGCCTACGAGCAGTACTTC

j_gene: TRBJ2-5
v_gene: TRBV5-1
abundance: NA
d_gene: TRBD2
CDR3aa: CASSLALAGLETQYF
CDR3nt: TGCGCCAGCAGCTTGGCACTAGCGGGGCTAGAGACCCAGTACTTC

j_gene: TRBJ2-1
v_gene: TRBV6-6
abundance: NA
d_gene: TRBD1
CDR3aa: CASLKGTGFNEQFF
CDR3nt: TGTGCCAGCCTAAAAGGGACAGGGTTCAATGAGCAGTTCTTC

j_gene: TRBJ1-1
v_gene: TRBV11-2
abundance: NA
d_gene: NA
CDR3aa: CASSLSGVNTEAFF
CDR3nt: TGTGCCAGCAGCTTATCAGGGGTGAACACTGAAGCTTTCTTT

j_gene: TRBJ2-7
v_gene: TRBV18
abundance: NA
d_gene: TRBD1
CDR3aa: CASSQTQGVAYEQYF
CDR3nt: TGTGCCAGCTCACAAACCCAGGGGGTTGCCTACGAGCAGTACTTC

j_gene: TRBJ1-2
v_gene: TRBV7-2
abundance: NA
d_gene: NA
CDR3aa: CASSVQLIGYTF
CDR3nt: TGTGCCAGCAGCGTTCAATTGATCGGCTACACCTTC

j_gene: TRBJ2-2
v_gene: TRBV18
abundance: NA
d_gene: TRBD2
CDR3aa: CASSAAVLAGNGELFF
CDR3nt: TGTGCCAGCTCAGCCGCCGTTTTAGCGGGGAACGGGGAGCTGTTTTTT

j_gene: TRBJ2-6
v_gene: TRBV19
abundance: NA
d_gene: NA
CDR3aa: CASSTPFGSGANVLTF
CDR3nt: TGTGCCAGTAGTACCCCCTTTGGATCCGGGGCCAACGTCCTGACTTTC

j_gene: TRBJ1-2
v_gene: TRBV19
abundance: NA
d_gene: NA
CDR3aa: CASTLLGTGGQGYTF
CDR3nt: TGTGCCAGTACACTACTCGGGACTGGGGGTCAAGGCTACACCTTC

j_gene: TRBJ1-1
v_gene: TRBV2
abundance: NA
d_gene: NA
CDR3aa: CASNYGGRGTEAFF
CDR3nt: TGTGCCAGCAACTACGGGGGGAGGGGAACTGAAGCTTTCTTT

j_gene: TRBJ1-4
v_gene: TRBV10-2
abundance: NA
d_gene: TRBD1
CDR3aa: CASQPQGASNEKLFF
CDR3nt: TGCGCCAGCCAACCACAGGGGGCATCTAATGAAAAACTGTTTTTT

j_gene: TRBJ2-7
v_gene: TRBV7-9
abundance: few
d_gene: TRBD2
CDR3aa: CASSLTSGRVEQYF
CDR3nt: TGTGCCAGCAGCCTGACTAGCGGGAGAGTCGAGCAGTACTTC

j_gene: TRBJ2-7
v_gene: TRBV5-1
abundance: NA
d_gene: TRBD1
CDR3aa: CASSITPGQFYEQYF
CDR3nt: TGCGCCAGCAGCATAACCCCGGGACAGTTTTACGAGCAGTACTTC

j_gene: TRBJ2-7
v_gene: TRBV9
abundance: NA
d_gene: TRBD2
CDR3aa: CASSALREPPTGEQYF
CDR3nt: TGTGCCAGCAGCGCCTTGCGGGAGCCACCCACGGGGGAGCAGTACTTC

j_gene: TRBJ2-7
v_gene: TRBV10-1
abundance: NA
d_gene: NA
CDR3aa: CASSLNNRVPVYEQYF
CDR3nt: TGCGCCAGCAGCCTCAATAACAGGGTCCCTGTCTACGAGCAGTACTTC

j_gene: TRBJ2-5
v_gene: TRBV5-1
abundance: NA
d_gene: NA
CDR3aa: CASSSLWGPQETQYF
CDR3nt: TGCGCCAGCAGCTCTCTGTGGGGACCCCAAGAGACCCAGTACTTC

j_gene: TRBJ2-2
v_gene: TRBV10-3
abundance: NA
d_gene: TRBD2
CDR3aa: CATRLAGRNTGELFF
CDR3nt: TGTGCCACAAGACTAGCGGGGCGAAACACCGGGGAGCTGTTTTTT

j_gene: TRBJ1-2
v_gene: TRBV2
abundance: NA
d_gene: NA
CDR3aa: CASSGNADGHGYTF
CDR3nt: TGTGCCAGCAGTGGTAATGCGGACGGGCATGGCTACACCTTC

j_gene: TRBJ2-5
v_gene: TRBV7-2
abundance: NA
d_gene: NA
CDR3aa: CASSSNPVAVQETQYF
CDR3nt: TGTGCCAGCAGCAGTAACCCTGTAGCGGTACAAGAGACCCAGTACTTC

j_gene: TRBJ2-1
v_gene: TRBV2
abundance: NA
d_gene: NA
CDR3aa: CASSYTNEQFF
CDR3nt: TGTGCCAGCAGTTACACAAATGAGCAGTTCTTC

j_gene: TRBJ1-5
v_gene: TRBV2
abundance: NA
d_gene: NA
CDR3aa: CASSQEGQVNQPQHF
CDR3nt: TGTGCCAGCAGCCAAGAGGGGCAGGTCAATCAGCCCCAGCATTTT

j_gene: TRBJ1-1
v_gene: TRBV7-9
abundance: few
d_gene: NA
CDR3aa: CASRQGGQPNTEAFF
CDR3nt: TGTGCCAGCAGACAGGGAGGACAGCCGAACACTGAAGCTTTCTTT

j_gene: TRBJ2-3
v_gene: TRBV7-6
abundance: NA
d_gene: NA
CDR3aa: CASSLMGPRGDTQYF
CDR3nt: TGTGCCAGCAGCTTAATGGGACCAAGGGGGGATACGCAGTATTTT

j_gene: TRBJ2-1
v_gene: TRBV4-1
abundance: NA
d_gene: NA
CDR3aa: CASSQDPAGEQFF
CDR3nt: TGCGCCAGCAGCCAAGATCCGGCAGGGGAGCAGTTCTTC

j_gene: TRBJ1-1
v_gene: TRBV6-1
abundance: NA
d_gene: NA
CDR3aa: CASSPQENTEAFF
CDR3nt: TGTGCCAGCAGCCCACAGGAGAACACTGAAGCTTTCTTT

j_gene: TRBJ1-3
v_gene: TRBV11-3
abundance: NA
d_gene: TRBD1
CDR3aa: CASSLSSGQGAGGNTIYF
CDR3nt: TGTGCCAGCAGCTTATCTTCGGGACAGGGGGCGGGTGGAAACACCATATATTTT

j_gene: TRBJ2-7
v_gene: TRBV19
abundance: NA
d_gene: NA
CDR3aa: CASSSRESSSDEQYF
CDR3nt: TGTGCCAGTAGTTCTCGCGAATCCTCGTCGGACGAGCAGTACTTC

j_gene: TRBJ2-5
v_gene: TRBV5-1
abundance: NA
d_gene: NA
CDR3aa: CASSWGDRQETQYF
CDR3nt: TGCGCCAGCAGCTGGGGGGACAGACAAGAGACCCAGTACTTC

j_gene: TRBJ2-3
v_gene: TRBV5-6
abundance: NA
d_gene: TRBD1
CDR3aa: CASSRDRGATDTQYF
CDR3nt: TGTGCCAGCAGCCGGGACAGGGGAGCGACAGATACGCAGTATTTT

j_gene: TRBJ2-2
v_gene: TRBV5-4
abundance: NA
d_gene: TRBD1
CDR3aa: CASSRTGDTGELFF
CDR3nt: TGTGCCAGCAGCCGGACAGGGGACACCGGGGAGCTGTTTTTT